Listed here are 6 T cell receptor beta chains from one sample, sequenced in a study of post-analysis software for immune sequencing data. Study observations and caveats: Included in a set of several TRBV segments more frequent in patients than controls were TRBV5-6, TRBV5-1 and TRBV20-1.

Antigen specificity for these receptors is unknown. Researchers reported that TCR beta cDNA libraries carried unique molecular identifiers. TCRdb itself ran the PCR reads through MiXCR, one entry per CDR3 protein. The data show fewer than 850,000 distinct CDR3 sequences, less than 35% seen once. Sequencing was carried out using blood. The receptors derive from a girl aged 5-17 years with multiple sclerosis.

This clonotype was seen only a few times. The chain carries TRBV7-2 and TRBJ2-5; 9 nucleotides line up with TRBD2. CDR1 is SGHTA and CDR2 is FQGNSA in the germline V gene. This CDR3 contains 14 residues. V shed 6 bases, J shed 4 bases, and the junction held 6 bases outside the gene matches. For the CDR3, the DNA is TGTGCCAGCAGTTCCTCTAGCGGGACAGAGACCCAGTACTTC. This gives the protein CASSSSSGTETQYF. The full variable domain, with the rest looked up from reference TRBV7-2 and TRBJ2-5, is GAGVSQSPSNKVTEKGKDVELRCDPISGHTALYWYRQSLGQGLEFLIYFQGNSAPDKSGLPSDRFSAERTGGSVSTLTIQRTQQEDSAVYLCASSSSSGTETQYFGPGTRLLVL.

To note about this clonotype: The junction differs from germline at one of its ends, possibly a read error. V and J are TRBV2 and TRBJ1-4; 7 positions match TRBD1. The CDR3 spans 21 residues. Germline CDR1 reads SNHLY; CDR2 reads FYNNEI. Here the CDR3 reads CASSSPISRDSRPATSEKLFF. The CDR3 DNA reads as TGTGCCAGCAGTTCCCCTATCTCCCGGGACAGCCGACCCGCAACTAGTGAAAAACTGTTTTTT. The whole variable domain, remainder taken from reference TRBV2 and TRBJ1-4, is EPEVTQTPSHQVTQMGQEVILRCVPISNHLYFYWYRQILGQKVEFLVSFYNNEISEKSEIFDDQFSVERPDGSNFTLKIRSTKLEDSAMYFCASSSPISRDSRPATSEKLFFGSGTQLSVL.

The sample holds many counts of this clonotype. J is TRBJ2-3 and V is TRBV11-2; D is ambiguous. This CDR3 comprises 13 residues. Germline CDR1 and CDR2: SGHAT and FQNNGV. Deletions cut 5 bases from V and 3 bases from J, with 9 bases between. The CDR3 here is CASSRRGTDTQYF. Written as DNA, the CDR3 is TGTGCCAGCAGCCGTCGCGGAACAGATACGCAGTATTTT.

This clonotype was recorded a few times. The CDR3 protein is CSAGQGRFGYTF. DNA for the CDR3: TGCAGTGCTGGACAGGGGAGATTTGGCTACACCTTC. This chain links TRBV20-1 with TRBJ1-2; 9 nucleotides line up with TRBD1. J lost 7 bases, V lost 5 bases, and 5 bases had no gene match. CDR3 length equals 12 residues. Per germline, CDR1 DFQATT and CDR2 SNEGSKA (reference sequence).

The chain uses TRBV6-5 and TRBJ2-6, with 8 bases identical to TRBD1. The trim removed 2 bases at V and 4 bases at J, leaving 19 bases unmatched. Germline CDR1 is MNHEY and CDR2 is SVGAGI. The CDR3 sequence is 21 residues long. The CDR3 region is CASSYDRLVQGGGSGANVLTF. Written as DNA, the CDR3 is TGTGCCAGCAGTTACGACCGACTCGTACAGGGGGGAGGCTCGGGGGCCAACGTCCTGACTTTC.

V is TRBV3-1 and J is TRBJ2-3, with D hard to call. The V end lost 0 bases, the J end lost 9 bases, and 16 bases lay between the germline ends. Germline CDR1 LGHDT, CDR2 YNNKEL (reference sequence). The CDR3 is 15 amino acids. The CDR3 is CASSQDVGFLPTQYF. In DNA form, the CDR3 reads TGTGCCAGCAGCCAAGATGTAGGATTCCTTCCCACGCAGTATTTT.